The clone carrying this T cell receptor (beta chain) was observed at least ten times. This record belongs to a study of regulatory T cells in long-lasting Graves disease. The time point was: newly diagnosed GD, antithyroid drugs for less than 3 months. From PBMCs, RNA was extracted and then used to make the TCR library. The V gene lost 4 bases and the J gene lost 2 bases, with 15 bases spanning the gap. The CDR3 runs to 15 residues. Both iRepertoire HTBI primers and Arm-PCR of CDR3 regions were used to build the TCR beta libraries. From the multiplex PCR reads, TCRdb called clonotypes with MiXCR, one entry per CDR3 protein. The sample shows roughly 420,000 distinct CDR3 sequences, roughly 15% of them seen only once. These data also featured in a second study, about T cells in Graves' hyperthyroidism and ophthalmopathy.

This specimen consisted of peripheral blood mononuclear cells (PBMCs), obtained at new diagnosis, from a patient treated with antithyroid drugs. This chain joins TRBV12-3 or TRBV12-4 and TRBJ2-7, with a tentative D call TRBD2 (6 bases). This TCR derives from a woman younger than 35 with Graves disease. In DNA form, the CDR3 reads TGTGCCAGCAGTTCCACCTTGGAGGGAACCTACGAGCAGTACTTC. Translating gives CASSSTLEGTYEQYF.